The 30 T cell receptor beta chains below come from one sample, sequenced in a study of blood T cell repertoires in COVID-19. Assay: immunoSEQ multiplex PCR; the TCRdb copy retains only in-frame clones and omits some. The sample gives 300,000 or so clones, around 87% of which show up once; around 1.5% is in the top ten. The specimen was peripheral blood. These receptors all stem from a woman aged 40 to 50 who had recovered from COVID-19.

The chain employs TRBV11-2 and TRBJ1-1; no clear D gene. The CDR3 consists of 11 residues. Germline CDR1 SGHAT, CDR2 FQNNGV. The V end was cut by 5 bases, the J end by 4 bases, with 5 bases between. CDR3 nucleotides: TGTGCCAGCAGCCTCTCCACTGAAGCTTTCTTT. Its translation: CASSLSTEAFF.

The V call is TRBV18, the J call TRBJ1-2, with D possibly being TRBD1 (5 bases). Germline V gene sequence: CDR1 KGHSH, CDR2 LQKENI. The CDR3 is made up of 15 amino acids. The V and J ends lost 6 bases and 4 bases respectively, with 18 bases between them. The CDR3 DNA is TGTGCCAGCTCTCCCAGGGACTATCCACTCTATGGCTACACCTTC. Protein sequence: CASSPRDYPLYGYTF.

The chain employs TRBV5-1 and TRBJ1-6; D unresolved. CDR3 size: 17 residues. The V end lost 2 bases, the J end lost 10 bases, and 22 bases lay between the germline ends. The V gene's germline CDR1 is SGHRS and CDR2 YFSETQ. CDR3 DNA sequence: TGCGCCAGCAGCTTAGGCCCGGCGGAAACGGGGAGCTCACCCCTCCACTTT. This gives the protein CASSLGPAETGSSPLHF.

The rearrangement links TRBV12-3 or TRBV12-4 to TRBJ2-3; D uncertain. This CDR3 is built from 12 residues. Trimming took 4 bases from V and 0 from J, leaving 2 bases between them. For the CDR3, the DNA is TGTGCCAGCAGTTCAAGCACAGATACGCAGTATTTT. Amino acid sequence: CASSSSTDTQYF.

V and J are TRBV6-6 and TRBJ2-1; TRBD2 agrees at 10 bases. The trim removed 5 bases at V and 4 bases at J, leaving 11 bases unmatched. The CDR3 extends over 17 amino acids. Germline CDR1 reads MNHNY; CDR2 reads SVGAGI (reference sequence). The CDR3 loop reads CASSPLAGAPSYNEQFF. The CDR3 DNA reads TGTGCCAGCAGTCCCCTAGCGGGGGCCCCATCTTACAATGAGCAGTTCTTC.

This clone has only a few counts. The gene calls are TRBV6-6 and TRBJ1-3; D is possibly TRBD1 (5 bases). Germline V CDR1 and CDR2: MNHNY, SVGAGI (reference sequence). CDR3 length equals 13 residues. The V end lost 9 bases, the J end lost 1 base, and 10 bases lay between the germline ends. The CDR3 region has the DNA TGTGCCAGAGCCCAGGGTTCTGGAAACACCATATATTTT. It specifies CARAQGSGNTIYF.

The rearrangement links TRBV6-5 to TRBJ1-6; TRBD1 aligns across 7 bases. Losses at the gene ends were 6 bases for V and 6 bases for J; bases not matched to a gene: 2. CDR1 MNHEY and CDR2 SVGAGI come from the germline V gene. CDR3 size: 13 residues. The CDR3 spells CASRQGTNSPLHF. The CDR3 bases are TGTGCCAGCAGACAGGGGACTAATTCACCCCTCCACTTT.

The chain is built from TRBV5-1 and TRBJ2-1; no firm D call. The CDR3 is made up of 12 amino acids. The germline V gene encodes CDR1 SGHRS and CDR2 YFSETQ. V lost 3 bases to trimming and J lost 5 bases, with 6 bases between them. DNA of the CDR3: TGCGCCAGCAGCTGGAGTAACAATGAGCAGTTCTTC. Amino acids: CASSWSNNEQFF.

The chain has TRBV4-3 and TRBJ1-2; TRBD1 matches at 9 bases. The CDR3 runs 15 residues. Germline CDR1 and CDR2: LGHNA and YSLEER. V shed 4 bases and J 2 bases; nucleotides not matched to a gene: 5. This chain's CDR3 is CASSRRDRENYGYTF. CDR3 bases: TGCGCCAGCAGCCGCCGGGACAGGGAGAACTATGGCTACACCTTC.

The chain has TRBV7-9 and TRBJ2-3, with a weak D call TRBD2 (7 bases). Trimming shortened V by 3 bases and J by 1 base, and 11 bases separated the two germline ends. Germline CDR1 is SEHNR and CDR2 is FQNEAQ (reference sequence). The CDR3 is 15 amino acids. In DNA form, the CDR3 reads TGTGCCAGCAGCTTGGGGGGGCTTGGCACAGATACGCAGTATTTT. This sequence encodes CASSLGGLGTDTQYF.

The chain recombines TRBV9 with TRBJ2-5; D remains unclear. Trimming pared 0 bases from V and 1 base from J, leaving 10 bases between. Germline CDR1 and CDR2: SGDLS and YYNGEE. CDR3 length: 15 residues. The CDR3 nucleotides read TGTGCCAGCAGCGTAGCTACGACAACCCAAGAGACCCAGTACTTC. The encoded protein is CASSVATTTQETQYF.

The CDR3 DNA follows: TGTGCCAGCAGTCAAACGGGATACGAGCAGTACTTC. This translates into CASSQTGYEQYF. This sequence joins TRBV27 and TRBJ2-7, with a weak D call TRBD2 (5 bases). The CDR3 has 12 amino acids. CDR1 is MNHEY and CDR2 is SMNVEV in the germline V gene (reference sequence). V was pared by 5 bases and J by 4 bases, with 9 bases between.

CDR3 nucleotide sequence: TGCAGCGGGGGACAGGGAGTGGGATATGGCTACACCTTC. It specifies CSGGQGVGYGYTF. The gene calls are TRBV29-1 and TRBJ1-2; 9 bases are shared with TRBD1. Germline loops: CDR1 SQVTM, CDR2 ANQGSEA. Trimming removed 7 bases from V and 5 bases from J; junction bases left unmatched: 8. The CDR3 covers 13 residues.

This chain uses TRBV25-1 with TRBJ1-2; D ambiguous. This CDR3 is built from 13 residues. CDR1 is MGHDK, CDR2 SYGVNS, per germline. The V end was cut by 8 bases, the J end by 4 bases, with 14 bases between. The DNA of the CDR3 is TGTGCCAGCGTACCGGCAGGCCTCTATGGCTACACCTTC. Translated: CASVPAGLYGYTF.

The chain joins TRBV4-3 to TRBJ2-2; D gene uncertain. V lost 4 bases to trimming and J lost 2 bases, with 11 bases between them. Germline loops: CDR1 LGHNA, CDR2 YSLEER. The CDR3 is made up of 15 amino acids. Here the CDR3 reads CASSRALANTGELFF. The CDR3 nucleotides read TGCGCCAGCAGCCGAGCGCTTGCCAACACCGGGGAGCTGTTTTTT.

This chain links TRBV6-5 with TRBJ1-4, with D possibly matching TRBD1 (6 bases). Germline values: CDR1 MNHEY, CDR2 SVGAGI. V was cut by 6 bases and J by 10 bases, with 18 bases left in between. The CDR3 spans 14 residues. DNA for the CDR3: TGTGCCAGCAGCCAGCTAACAGGGTGGGGAAAACTGTTTTTT. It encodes CASSQLTGWGKLFF.

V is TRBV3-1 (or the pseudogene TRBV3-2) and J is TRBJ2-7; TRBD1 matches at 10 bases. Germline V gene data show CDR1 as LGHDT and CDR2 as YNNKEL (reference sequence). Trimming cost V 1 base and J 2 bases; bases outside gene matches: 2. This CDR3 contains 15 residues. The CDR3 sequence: CASSQVGQGPYEQYF. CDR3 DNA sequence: TGTGCCAGCAGCCAAGTGGGACAGGGGCCCTACGAGCAGTACTTC.

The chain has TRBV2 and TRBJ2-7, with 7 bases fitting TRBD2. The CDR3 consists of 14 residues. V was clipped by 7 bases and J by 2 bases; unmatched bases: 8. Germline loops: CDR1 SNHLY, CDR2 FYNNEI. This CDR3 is CASTELAGAYEQYF. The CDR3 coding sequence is TGTGCCAGCACCGAACTTGCGGGGGCCTACGAGCAGTACTTC.

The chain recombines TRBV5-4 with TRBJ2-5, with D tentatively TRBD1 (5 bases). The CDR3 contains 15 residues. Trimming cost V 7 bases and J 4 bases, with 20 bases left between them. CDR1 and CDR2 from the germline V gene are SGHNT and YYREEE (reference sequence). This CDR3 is CASSFLSGLSETQYF. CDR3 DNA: TGTGCCAGCTCTTTTTTATCAGGGTTGTCAGAGACCCAGTACTTC. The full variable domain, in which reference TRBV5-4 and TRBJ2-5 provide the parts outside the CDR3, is ETGVTQSPTHLIKTRGQQVTLRCSSQSGHNTVSWYQQALGQGPQFIFQYYREEENGRGNFPPRFSGLQFPNYSSELNVNALELDDSALYLCASSFLSGLSETQYFGPGTRLLVL.

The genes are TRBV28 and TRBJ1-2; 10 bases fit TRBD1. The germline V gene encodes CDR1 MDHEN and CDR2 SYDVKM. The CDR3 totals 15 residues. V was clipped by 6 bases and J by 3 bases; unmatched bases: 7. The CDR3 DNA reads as TGTGCCAGCAGACCGAGACAGGGGGCAGACTATGGCTACACCTTC. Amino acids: CASRPRQGADYGYTF.

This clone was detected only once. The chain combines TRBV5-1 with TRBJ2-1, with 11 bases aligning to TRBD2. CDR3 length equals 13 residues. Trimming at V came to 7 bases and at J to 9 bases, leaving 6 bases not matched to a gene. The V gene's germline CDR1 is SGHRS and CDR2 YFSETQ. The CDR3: CASALAGEGEQFF. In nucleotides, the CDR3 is TGCGCCAGCGCACTAGCGGGGGAGGGTGAGCAGTTCTTC. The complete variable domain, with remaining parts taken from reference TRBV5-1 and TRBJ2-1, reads KAGVTQTPRYLIKTRGQQVTLSCSPISGHRSVSWYQQTPGQGLQFLFEYFSETQRNKGNFPGRFSGRQFSNSRSEMNVSTLELGDSALYLCASALAGEGEQFFGPGTRLTVL.

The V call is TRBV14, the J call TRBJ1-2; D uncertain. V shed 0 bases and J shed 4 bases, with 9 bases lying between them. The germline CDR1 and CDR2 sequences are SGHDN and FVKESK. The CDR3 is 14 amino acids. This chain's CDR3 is CASSQDLNFYGYTF. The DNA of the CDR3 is TGTGCCAGCAGCCAAGATCTGAACTTCTATGGCTACACCTTC.

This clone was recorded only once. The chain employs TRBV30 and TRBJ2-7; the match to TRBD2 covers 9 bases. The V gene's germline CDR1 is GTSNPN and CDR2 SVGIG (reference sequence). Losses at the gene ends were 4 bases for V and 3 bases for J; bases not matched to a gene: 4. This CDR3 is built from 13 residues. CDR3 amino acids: CAWNAGGLYEQYF. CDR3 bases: TGTGCCTGGAATGCGGGGGGGCTCTACGAGCAGTACTTC.

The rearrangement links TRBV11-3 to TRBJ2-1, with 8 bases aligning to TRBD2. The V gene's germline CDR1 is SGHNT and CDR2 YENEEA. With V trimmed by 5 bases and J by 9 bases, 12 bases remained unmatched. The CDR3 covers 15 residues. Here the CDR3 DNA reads TGTGCCAGCAGCCCCAGACTAGCGATTCGTGGTGAGCAGTTCTTC. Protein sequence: CASSPRLAIRGEQFF.

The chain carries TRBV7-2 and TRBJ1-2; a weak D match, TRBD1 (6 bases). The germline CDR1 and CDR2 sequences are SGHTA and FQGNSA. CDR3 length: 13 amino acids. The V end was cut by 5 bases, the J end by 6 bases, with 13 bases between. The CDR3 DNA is TGTGCCAGCAGCCCAAGCAGGGGCGATGGCTACACCTTC. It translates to CASSPSRGDGYTF. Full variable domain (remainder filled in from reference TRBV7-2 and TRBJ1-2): GAGVSQSPSNKVTEKGKDVELRCDPISGHTALYWYRQSLGQGLEFLIYFQGNSAPDKSGLPSDRFSAERTGGSVSTLTIQRTQQEDSAVYLCASSPSRGDGYTFGSGTRLTVV.

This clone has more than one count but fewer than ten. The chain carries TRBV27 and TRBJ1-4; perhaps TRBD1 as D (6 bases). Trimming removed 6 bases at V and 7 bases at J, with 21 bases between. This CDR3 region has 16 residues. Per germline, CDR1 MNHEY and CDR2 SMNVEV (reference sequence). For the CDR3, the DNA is TGTGCCAGCAGCCGAACCAGGGGAACGGGTGTTGAAAAACTGTTTTTT. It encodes CASSRTRGTGVEKLFF.

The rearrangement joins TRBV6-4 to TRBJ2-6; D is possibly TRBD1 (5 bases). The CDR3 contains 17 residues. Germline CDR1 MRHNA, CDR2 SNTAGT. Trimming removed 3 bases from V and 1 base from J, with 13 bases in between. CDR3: CASSEIEQVSGANVLTF. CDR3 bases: TGTGCCAGCAGTGAGATTGAACAGGTTTCTGGGGCCAACGTCCTGACTTTC.

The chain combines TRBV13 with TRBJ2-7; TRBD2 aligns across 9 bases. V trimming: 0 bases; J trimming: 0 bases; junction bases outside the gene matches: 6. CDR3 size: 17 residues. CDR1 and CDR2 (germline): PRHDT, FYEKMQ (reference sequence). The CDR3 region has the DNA TGTGCCAGCAGCTTAGGCTATAGCGGGGGTCCCTCCTACGAGCAGTACTTC. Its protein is CASSLGYSGGPSYEQYF.

The CDR3 reads CASSLQGANYGYTF. The CDR3 DNA reads TGCGCCAGCAGCCTGCAGGGGGCTAACTATGGCTACACCTTC. This chain uses TRBV5-1 with TRBJ1-2, with 7 bases fitting TRBD1. With V trimmed by 4 bases and J by 0 bases, 3 bases remained unmatched. This CDR3 comprises 14 residues. Germline-derived CDR1 and CDR2 are SGHRS and YFSETQ. The variable domain in full, completed from reference TRBV5-1 and TRBJ1-2, reads KAGVTQTPRYLIKTRGQQVTLSCSPISGHRSVSWYQQTPGQGLQFLFEYFSETQRNKGNFPGRFSGRQFSNSRSEMNVSTLELGDSALYLCASSLQGANYGYTFGSGTRLTVV.

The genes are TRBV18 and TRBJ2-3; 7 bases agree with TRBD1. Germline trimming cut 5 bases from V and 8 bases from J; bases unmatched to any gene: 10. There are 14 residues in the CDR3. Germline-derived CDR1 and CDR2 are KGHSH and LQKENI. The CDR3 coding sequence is TGTGCCAGCTCATACAACAGGGGTTACGTTACGCAGTATTTT. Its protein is CASSYNRGYVTQYF.